The 30 T cell receptor beta chains reported below all come from one sample, sequenced in a study of beta chain features in type 1 diabetes. Their antigens are not known. Study-level results: TCRB CDR3s from Type 1 diabetes patients were moderately but significantly shorter in all four CD4+ subsets.

The authors reverse transcribed all of the isolated RNA, so sequencing captured expressed TCRB transcripts. This table comes from immunoSEQ multiplex PCR, and its TCRdb copy is limited to in-frame clones, with some not included. Of 300,000 to 350,000 clones listed, roughly 8.8% are singletons. The sequenced sample consisted of central memory CD4+ T cells from blood. The receptors shown here come from a man aged 30 to 39 with type 1 diabetes.

This clone was counted between two and nine times. The J gene is TRBJ2-3, the V gene TRBV7-2; 14 bases match TRBD2. The V segment lost 1 base and the J segment 2 bases; nucleotides outside the gene matches: 5. Germline values: CDR1 SGHTA, CDR2 FQGNSA. The CDR3 is 18 residues long. The CDR3 spells CASSLERTSGGTTDTQYF. CDR3 DNA: TGTGCCAGCAGCTTAGAGCGGACTAGCGGGGGGACCACAGATACGCAGTATTTT.

The CDR3 reads CASTQGQRDTQYF. CDR3 nucleotides: TGTGCCAGCACTCAGGGACAGCGAGATACGCAGTATTTT. The V and J genes are TRBV6-1 and TRBJ2-3, with 7 positions matching TRBD1. CDR3 size: 13 residues. Per germline, CDR1 MNHNS and CDR2 SASEGT. After removal of 7 bases from V and 5 bases from J, the junction contained 6 bases not matched to a gene.

The DNA for the CDR3 is TGTGCCAGCAGCCCCTCGCCCCGGCATCAGCCCCAGCATTTT. Translated, it gives CASSPSPRHQPQHF. V usage is TRBV7-2 and J usage is TRBJ1-5; D gene ambiguous. The CDR3 runs to 14 residues. CDR1 is SGHTA, CDR2 FQGNSA, per germline. The V end lost 5 bases, the J end lost 5 bases, and 13 bases lay between the germline ends.

Worth noting for this clone: Other DNA sequences in the sample encode the same CDR3. The chain recombines TRBV4-1 with TRBJ2-3; D gene unclear. The CDR3 consists of 14 residues. V lost 0 bases, J lost 2 bases, and 6 bases lay in between. CDR1 is MGHRA, CDR2 YSYEKL, per germline. The CDR3 coding sequence is TGCGCCAGCAGCCAAGATCCGGCCACAGATACGCAGTATTTT. Its translation is CASSQDPATDTQYF.

The rearrangement links TRBV7-2 to TRBJ2-3, with TRBD2 matching 12 bases. The CDR3 contains 16 residues. V dropped 5 bases and J dropped 2; count of bases not matched to a gene: 5. The germline gives CDR1 SGHTA, CDR2 FQGNSA. Here the CDR3 reads CASSRGLAGNTDTQYF. The CDR3 nucleotides are TGTGCCAGCAGCCGAGGACTAGCGGGGAACACAGATACGCAGTATTTT.

In its sample, this clone was seen a few times. The chain is built from TRBV19 and TRBJ1-1; 9 positions agree with TRBD1. J lost 5 bases, V lost 5 bases, and 9 bases had no gene match. Per germline, CDR1 LNHDA and CDR2 SQIVND (reference sequence). This CDR3 contains 15 residues. CDR3 DNA sequence: TGTGCCAGTAGTCCGTTACAGGGGGCGCGGACTGAAGCTTTCTTT. Its translation is CASSPLQGARTEAFF.

This sequence joins TRBV2 and TRBJ2-1, with 11 bases that match TRBD2. Trimming at V came to 3 bases and at J to 3 bases, leaving 1 base not matched to a gene. Germline loops: CDR1 SNHLY, CDR2 FYNNEI. CDR3 length equals 15 residues. CDR3 sequence: CASSDTSGGYNEQFF. The CDR3 DNA is TGTGCCAGCAGTGACACTAGCGGGGGCTACAATGAGCAGTTCTTC.

The chain employs TRBV5-6 and TRBJ1-6; D remains ambiguous. V was shortened by 0 bases and J by 9 bases, with 7 bases between the two germline ends. This CDR3 has 13 residues. The germline gives CDR1 SGHDT, CDR2 YYEEEE. In nucleotides, the CDR3 is TGTGCCAGCAGCTTGGCCTTGGGTTCACCCCTCCACTTT. The encoded protein is CASSLALGSPLHF.

Comments on this clone: The junction and the germline gene differ at one end; a read error may be behind it. The CDR3 loop reads CASSDNRLHEQHF. CDR3 bases: TGTGCCAGCAGTGACAACAGGCTACACGAGCAGCACTTC. The genes are TRBV2 and TRBJ2-7, with D possibly TRBD1 on 5 matching bases. Germline values: CDR1 SNHLY, CDR2 FYNNEI. This CDR3 spans 13 amino acids.

This clone has a single count. The chain couples TRBV2 to TRBJ2-5; no clear D gene. The CDR3 sequence is 14 residues long. Trimming took off 4 bases at V and 2 bases at J, with 11 bases between the two ends. From germline, CDR1 is SNHLY and CDR2 FYNNEI. For the CDR3, the DNA is TGTGCCAGCAGTGCCGGGCGGATTCAAGAGACCCAGTACTTC. Its protein is CASSAGRIQETQYF.

The sample holds a few counts of this clone. The chain carries TRBV11-2 and TRBJ2-3; 10 bases are shared with TRBD2. The CDR3 is 15 residues long. From germline, CDR1 is SGHAT and CDR2 FQNNGV. V gave up 5 bases and J gave up 4 bases; unmatched junction bases: 6. CDR3 residues: CASSPLAGISDTQYF. The CDR3 region has the DNA TGTGCCAGCAGCCCACTAGCGGGGATTTCAGATACGCAGTATTTT.

This chain uses TRBV4-3 with TRBJ2-2, with D possibly being TRBD2 (5 bases). The CDR3 extends over 17 amino acids. The V end lost 0 bases, the J end lost 4 bases, and 15 bases lay between the germline ends. Per the germline V gene, CDR1 is LGHNA and CDR2 is YSLEER. The CDR3, as DNA: TGCGCCAGCAGCCAAGATCGCCGGACTGTAGCCACCGGGGAGCTGTTTTTT. This codes for CASSQDRRTVATGELFF.

The chain employs TRBV28 and TRBJ1-2; D remains ambiguous. The length of the CDR3 is 14 residues. Trimming removed 5 bases at V and 0 bases at J, with 10 bases between. Germline V lookup: CDR1 MDHEN, CDR2 SYDVKM. CDR3 coding DNA: TGTGCCAGCAGTCCCGCGGGAGCTAACTATGGCTACACCTTC. It translates to CASSPAGANYGYTF.

This clone was detected only a few times. The chain is built from TRBV10-1 and TRBJ2-2; 7 bases agree with TRBD1. After removal of 6 bases from V and 3 bases from J, the junction contained 4 bases not matched to a gene. The CDR3 covers 14 residues. Germline V CDR1 and CDR2: WNHNN, SYGVQD (reference sequence). The chain's CDR3 is CASRKGQYTGELFF. CDR3 nucleotides: TGCGCCAGCAGGAAGGGACAGTACACCGGGGAGCTGTTTTTT.

The chain joins TRBV7-2 to TRBJ1-2; D remains ambiguous. There are 15 residues in the CDR3. Trimming pared 0 bases from V and 0 bases from J, leaving 8 bases between. Germline loops: CDR1 SGHTA, CDR2 FQGNSA. The CDR3, as DNA: TGTGCCAGCAGCTTAGCGCTTCAGACTAACTATGGCTACACCTTC. This translates into CASSLALQTNYGYTF.

This clone was detected only a few times. Other DNA sequences in the sample encode the same CDR3. V and J are TRBV18 and TRBJ1-1, with no clear D. V was pared by 0 bases and J by 1 base, with 3 bases between. CDR1 and CDR2 from the germline V gene are KGHSH and LQKENI. The CDR3 spans 13 residues. CDR3 sequence reads: CASSPPANTEAFF. DNA of the CDR3: TGTGCCAGCTCACCACCGGCGAACACTGAAGCTTTCTTT. The full variable domain, completed using reference TRBV18 and TRBJ1-1, is NAGVMQNPRHLVRRRGQEARLRCSPMKGHSHVYWYRQLPEEGLKFMVYLQKENIIDESGMPKERFSAEFPKEGPSILRIQQVVRGDSAAYFCASSPPANTEAFFGQGTRLTVV.

The chain joins TRBV4-3 to TRBJ2-3; maybe TRBD1 (5 bases). The CDR3 consists of 15 residues. Germline values: CDR1 LGHNA, CDR2 YSLEER. V dropped 1 base and J dropped 0 bases, with 8 bases sitting between them. CDR3 bases: TGCGCCAGCAGCCAAGGGGGCATAAGCACAGATACGCAGTATTTT. This translates into CASSQGGISTDTQYF.

This clone was observed a handful of times. CDR3 region: CASTRAVGMNTEAFF. The CDR3 DNA follows: TGTGCCAGCACGAGGGCGGTGGGCATGAACACTGAAGCTTTCTTT. This chain connects TRBV25-1 to TRBJ1-1; D not resolved. Trimming took off 7 bases at V and 0 bases at J, with 15 bases between the two ends. Germline V gene sequence: CDR1 MGHDK, CDR2 SYGVNS. The CDR3 spans 15 residues.

This clone was detected a few times. The V call is TRBV19, the J call TRBJ1-1; D is perhaps TRBD1 (5 bases). The ends were cut back, 6 bases at V and 4 bases at J, with 15 bases in the middle. The CDR3 is 14 amino acids. Per the germline V gene, CDR1 is LNHDA and CDR2 is SQIVND (reference sequence). The CDR3 protein is CASRTVGLSTEAFF. As DNA, the CDR3 is TGTGCCAGTAGGACCGTGGGGCTGAGCACTGAAGCTTTCTTT.

On this clone itself: The sample contains more than one DNA sequence encoding this CDR3. This chain connects TRBV5-6 to TRBJ1-1; weak D call: TRBD1 (5 bases). The germline V gene encodes CDR1 SGHDT and CDR2 YYEEEE. There are 14 residues in the CDR3. V was trimmed by 0 bases and J by 1 base, leaving 7 bases between them. The CDR3 nucleotides are TGTGCCAGCAGCTTGGGCGACAGGAACACTGAAGCTTTCTTT. It codes for CASSLGDRNTEAFF.

J is TRBJ1-5 and V is TRBV30, with D unresolved. V was shortened by 5 bases and J by 0 bases, with 8 bases between the two germline ends. Germline CDR1 reads GTSNPN; CDR2 reads SVGIG (reference sequence). The CDR3 extends over 13 amino acids. The CDR3 spells CAWATGSNQPQHF. The CDR3 nucleotides read TGTGCCTGGGCGACCGGTAGCAATCAGCCCCAGCATTTT.

J is TRBJ2-1 and V is TRBV19, with 7 nucleotides matching TRBD2. Germline CDR1 LNHDA, CDR2 SQIVND (reference sequence). There are 15 residues in the CDR3. The V and J ends lost 3 bases and 6 bases, in that order; junction bases with no gene match: 8. This CDR3 is CASSMGRRGVNEQFF. CDR3 bases: TGTGCCAGTAGTATGGGGCGACGGGGGGTCAATGAGCAGTTCTTC. Supplemented by reference TRBV19 and TRBJ2-1, the full variable domain reads DGGITQSPKYLFRKEGQNVTLSCEQNLNHDAMYWYRQDPGQGLRLIYYSQIVNDFQKGDIAEGYSVSREKKESFPLTVTSAQKNPTAFYLCASSMGRRGVNEQFFGPGTRLTVL.

This clone was detected only a few times. The gene calls are TRBV11-2 and TRBJ2-3; tentative D call: TRBD2 (6 bases). Looked up from germline, CDR1 is SGHAT and CDR2 is FQNNGV. CDR3 size: 13 residues. Trimming shortened V by 3 bases and J by 5 bases, and 9 bases separated the two germline ends. This CDR3 is CASSFGRGDTQYF. In DNA, the CDR3 is TGTGCCAGCAGCTTCGGGCGGGGAGATACGCAGTATTTT.

This clone was observed a single time. J is TRBJ2-3 and V is TRBV19; 7 bases match TRBD1. Trimming at V came to 3 bases and at J to 5 bases, leaving 2 bases not matched to a gene. This CDR3 region has 13 residues. The germline V gene encodes CDR1 LNHDA and CDR2 SQIVND (reference sequence). CDR3 loop: CASSIQGVDTQYF. For the CDR3, the DNA is TGTGCCAGTAGTATTCAGGGGGTAGATACGCAGTATTTT.

This clone was recorded a few times. V is TRBV28 and J is TRBJ1-2; the D is unclear. The CDR3 runs 16 residues. The germline V gene has CDR1 MDHEN and CDR2 SYDVKM. V lost 5 bases to trimming and J lost 0 bases, with 16 bases between them. The CDR3 loop reads CASSTRTANANYGYTF. CDR3 DNA sequence: TGTGCCAGCAGTACCAGGACGGCAAACGCTAACTATGGCTACACCTTC.

Only a few counts were recorded for this clone. This sequence joins TRBV18 and TRBJ2-7; D ambiguous. The CDR3 extends over 14 amino acids. CDR1 and CDR2 from the germline V gene are KGHSH and LQKENI. V gave up 6 bases and J gave up 2 bases, with 14 bases separating them. The DNA for the CDR3 is TGTGCCAGCTCCCTACAGACACAAACCTACGAGCAGTACTTC. Amino acids: CASSLQTQTYEQYF.

The sample holds a few counts of this clone. The chain employs TRBV7-9 and TRBJ1-6, with D unresolved. V was clipped by 0 bases and J by 7 bases, with 7 bases between them. The CDR3 sequence is 14 residues long. In germline, CDR1 is SEHNR, CDR2 FQNEAQ (reference sequence). CDR3 protein: CASSLAGLNSPLHF. For the CDR3, the DNA is TGTGCCAGCAGCTTAGCAGGGCTCAATTCACCCCTCCACTTT.

This clone was detected only a few times. J is TRBJ2-2 and V is TRBV5-4; D unresolved. In germline, CDR1 is SGHNT, CDR2 YYREEE (reference sequence). The CDR3 extends over 15 amino acids. V lost 2 bases, J lost 0 bases, and 8 bases lay in between. For the CDR3, the DNA is TGTGCCAGCAGCTTACGGTTCGCGAACACCGGGGAGCTGTTTTTT. Encoded protein: CASSLRFANTGELFF. Filled out from reference TRBV5-4 and TRBJ2-2, the complete variable domain reads ETGVTQSPTHLIKTRGQQVTLRCSSQSGHNTVSWYQQALGQGPQFIFQYYREEENGRGNFPPRFSGLQFPNYSSELNVNALELDDSALYLCASSLRFANTGELFFGEGSRLTVL.

In this sample, this clone turned up many times. V usage is TRBV29-1 and J usage is TRBJ2-7; D possibly uses TRBD1 or TRBD2 (5 bases each). From germline, CDR1 is SQVTM and CDR2 ANQGSEA. This CDR3 spans 13 amino acids. V shed 7 bases and J shed 5 bases, with 18 bases lying between them. The CDR3 nucleotides are TGCAGCGCCCGGGACGCAGGTCGGGACGAGCAGTACTTC. It is translated as CSARDAGRDEQYF.

This clone was seen more than once but under ten times. The rearrangement links TRBV23-1 to TRBJ2-1, with TRBD1 identical over 7 bases. TRBV23-1 is an ORF; its function is uncertain. CDR3 size: 15 residues. J lost 7 bases, V lost 2 bases, and 8 bases had no gene match. Written as DNA, the CDR3 is TGCGCCAGCAGTCAAGTAACAGGGGTTTGGAATGAGCAGTTCTTC. Its translation is CASSQVTGVWNEQFF.